This TCR beta chain appears in the sequencing data of a study of blood T cell repertoires in COVID-19. The wider study: Italy, Spain and the United States were the sources of the convalescent and acute COVID-19 samples. T cells, B-cell-depleted T cells, or PBMCs provided the cDNA or gDNA that served as material.

In the original analysis: The authors estimated nucleated cell counts from reference gene primer amplification. Sequencing was performed with immunoSEQ multiplex PCR; in TCRdb, only in-frame clones are kept and a portion is missing. V, J and clone size derive from that table, while D and trimming were established from the DNA sequence. The repertoire has roughly 400,000 clones, around 90% of them found once; the top ten carry about 2.1%. Trimming stripped 6 bases from V and 6 bases from J, with 15 bases between. Germline V gene lookup returns CDR1 MGHDK and CDR2 SYGVNS. The CDR3 has 14 residues. Living in about two dozen US areas, the participants were between roughly 18 and 95 years of age.

This TCR derives from a woman aged 40 to 50 with acute COVID-19. This chain joins TRBV25-1 and TRBJ2-1, with D possibly being TRBD1 (6 bases). Source material: PBMCs or T cells enriched from blood (not recorded which). The CDR3 sequence: CASRGASGANEQFF. The CDR3 DNA reads as TGTGCCAGCAGGGGGGCTAGTGGGGCCAATGAGCAGTTCTTC.